This T cell receptor (beta chain) comes out of a study of T cells in Graves' hyperthyroidism and ophthalmopathy. What was amplified from RNA transcripts were TCR beta CDR3 regions. When the TCR CDR3 underwent first-round RT-PCR, the HTBI primer set was used. TCRdb itself ran the multiplex PCR reads through MiXCR, one entry per CDR3 protein. The table shows around 600,000 distinct CDR3 sequences, with just under 45% occurring only once. Exclusion followed for patients with uncontrolled infection, other autoimmune disease, pregnancy or lactation. This CDR3 contains 14 residues. From germline, CDR1 is KGHDR and CDR2 SFDVKD. Trimming removed 4 bases from V and 6 bases from J; junction bases left unmatched: 7.

The chain joins TRBV24-1 to TRBJ1-2; 7 nucleotides line up with TRBD1. The material sequenced was peripheral blood or thyroid tissue (not recorded which). This clonotype originated in an adult man with Graves' disease, either hyperthyroidism or ophthalmopathy (not recorded which). The DNA for the CDR3 is TGTGCCACCAGTGACCCCGGGGACAGCAATGGCTACACCTTC. Translation gives CATSDPGDSNGYTF.